This T cell receptor (beta chain) was profiled in a study of beta chain features in type 1 diabetes. Concerning this clone itself: The antigen remains unidentified.

TCRB transcripts that were expressed got sequenced, as all of the isolated RNA had been reverse transcribed. Naive, central memory and regulatory T cell samples came to a mean of approximately 3.6 million reads. Assay: immunoSEQ multiplex PCR; the TCRdb copy retains only in-frame clones and omits some. This sample has some 110,000 clones, with about 16% found just once. Sorted CD4+ subsets: naive, central memory, regulatory, stem cell-like memory (CD45RO/CCR7/CD25/CD127/CD95/CD27 panel). General study findings and limits: TCRB CDR3s were moderately but significantly shorter in Type 1 diabetes patients in all four CD4+ subsets. Patients' naive, central memory and regulatory TCRB repertoires appeared more alike than those of healthy donors.

The receptor was isolated from a man aged 25 to 40 with type 1 diabetes. The sequenced sample was central memory CD4+ T cells from blood.

Written as DNA, the CDR3 is TGCGCCAGCAGCTTGCAGGGGGGCCACGCAGATACGCAGTATTTT. It encodes CASSLQGGHADTQYF. This sequence joins TRBV5-1 and TRBJ2-3; tentatively, D is TRBD1 (7 bases). Trimming removed 1 base from V and 4 bases from J, with 13 bases in between. The CDR3 extends over 15 amino acids. The V gene's germline CDR1 is SGHRS and CDR2 YFSETQ.